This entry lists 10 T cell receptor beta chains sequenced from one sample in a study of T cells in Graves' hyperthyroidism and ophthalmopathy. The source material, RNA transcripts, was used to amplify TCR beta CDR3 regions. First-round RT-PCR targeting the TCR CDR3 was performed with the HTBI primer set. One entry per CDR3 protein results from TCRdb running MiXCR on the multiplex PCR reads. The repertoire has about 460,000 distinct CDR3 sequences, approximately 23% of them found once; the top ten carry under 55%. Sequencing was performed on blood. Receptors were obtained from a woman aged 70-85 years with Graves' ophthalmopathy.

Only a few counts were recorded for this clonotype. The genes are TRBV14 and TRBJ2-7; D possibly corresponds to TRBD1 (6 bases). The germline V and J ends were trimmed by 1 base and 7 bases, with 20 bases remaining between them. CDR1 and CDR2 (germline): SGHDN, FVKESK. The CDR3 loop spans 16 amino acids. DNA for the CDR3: TGTGCCAGCAGCCAAGTATTTCCCGCAGGGGCAGAGGAGCAGTACTTC. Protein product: CASSQVFPAGAEEQYF.

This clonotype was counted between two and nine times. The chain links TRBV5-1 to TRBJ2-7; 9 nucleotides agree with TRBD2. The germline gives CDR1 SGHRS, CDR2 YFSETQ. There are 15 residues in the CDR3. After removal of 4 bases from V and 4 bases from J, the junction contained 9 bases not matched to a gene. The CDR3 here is CASSPLAGAAYEQYF. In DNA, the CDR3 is TGCGCCAGCAGCCCGTTAGCGGGAGCGGCTTACGAGCAGTACTTC.

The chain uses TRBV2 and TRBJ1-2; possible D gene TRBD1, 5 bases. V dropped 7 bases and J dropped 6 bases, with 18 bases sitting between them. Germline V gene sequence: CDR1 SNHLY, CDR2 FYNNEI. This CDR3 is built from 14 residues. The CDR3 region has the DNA TGTGCCAGCAATACAGTTATCGGGGACCATGGCTACACCTTC. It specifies CASNTVIGDHGYTF.

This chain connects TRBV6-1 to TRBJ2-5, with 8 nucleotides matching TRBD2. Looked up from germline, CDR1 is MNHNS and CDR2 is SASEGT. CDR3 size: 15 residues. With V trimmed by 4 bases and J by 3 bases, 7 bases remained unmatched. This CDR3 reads CASSASGRGEETQYF. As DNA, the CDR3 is TGTGCCAGCAGTGCGAGCGGGAGAGGGGAAGAGACCCAGTACTTC.

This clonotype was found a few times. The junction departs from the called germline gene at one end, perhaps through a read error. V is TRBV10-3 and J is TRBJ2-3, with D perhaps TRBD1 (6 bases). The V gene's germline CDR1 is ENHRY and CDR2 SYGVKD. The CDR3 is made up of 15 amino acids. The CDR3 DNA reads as TGTGCCAGCAGTGGGCCCCTGGGGGCGCGAGATACGCAGTATTTT. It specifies CASSGPLGARDTQYF.

The DNA of the CDR3 is TGTGCCAGCAGTTACTCGAGCGGGCGGTCCTACGAGCAGTACTTC. This encodes CASSYSSGRSYEQYF. The rearrangement joins TRBV6-2 or TRBV6-3 to TRBJ2-7; possible D gene TRBD2, 6 bases. CDR1 and CDR2 (germline): MNHEY, SVGEGT. The CDR3 length is 15 residues. Trimming left V 0 bases short and J 1 base short, with 10 bases between.

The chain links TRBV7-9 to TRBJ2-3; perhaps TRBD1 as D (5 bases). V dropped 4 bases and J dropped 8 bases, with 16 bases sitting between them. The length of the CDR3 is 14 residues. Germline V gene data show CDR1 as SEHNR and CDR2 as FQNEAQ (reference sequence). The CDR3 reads CASSSTGPGGTQYF. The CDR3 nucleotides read TGTGCCAGCAGCTCAACAGGTCCAGGTGGTACGCAGTATTTT.

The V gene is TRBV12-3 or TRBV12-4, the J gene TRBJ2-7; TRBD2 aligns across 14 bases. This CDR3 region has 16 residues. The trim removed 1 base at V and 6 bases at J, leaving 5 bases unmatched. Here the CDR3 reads CASSLGLAGGQVEQYF. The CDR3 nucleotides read TGTGCCAGCAGTTTAGGACTAGCGGGAGGGCAGGTCGAGCAGTACTTC.

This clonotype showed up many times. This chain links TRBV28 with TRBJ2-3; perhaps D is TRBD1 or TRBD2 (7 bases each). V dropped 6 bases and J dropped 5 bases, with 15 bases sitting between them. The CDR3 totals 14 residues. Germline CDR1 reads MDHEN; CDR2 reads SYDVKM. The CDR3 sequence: CASRPRGGGDTQYF. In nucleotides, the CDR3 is TGTGCCAGCAGGCCCAGGGGGGGTGGAGATACGCAGTATTTT.

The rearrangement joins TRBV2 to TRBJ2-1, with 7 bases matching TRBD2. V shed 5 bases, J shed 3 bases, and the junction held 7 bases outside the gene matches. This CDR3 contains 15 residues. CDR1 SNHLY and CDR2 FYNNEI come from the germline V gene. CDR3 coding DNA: TGTGCCAGCAGTCCCGGGACTATGTACTACAATGAGCAGTTCTTC. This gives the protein CASSPGTMYYNEQFF.